What follows are 18 T cell receptor beta chains derived from one specimen sequenced in a study of shared clonotypes between healthy human individuals. Here immunoSEQ multiplex PCR was the method, and the copy in TCRdb shows in-frame clones only, minus some. The table has over 950,000 clones, about 72% seen once. Sequencing was performed on memory CD4+ T cells from PBMCs. The subset here: CD45RA-negative fraction. These receptors originate from a man aged 18 to 35 in good health. Some clones in this sample may be carry-over from other donors' samples.

This clone was seen more than once but under ten times. The chain recombines TRBV18 with TRBJ1-4, with a tentative D call TRBD1 (5 bases). This CDR3 contains 15 residues. V gave up 2 bases and J gave up 1 base, with 8 bases separating them. Germline V gene data show CDR1 as KGHSH and CDR2 as LQKENI. This chain's CDR3 is CASSPGTETNEKLFF. The CDR3 DNA sequence: TGTGCCAGCTCACCAGGGACCGAAACTAATGAAAAACTGTTTTTT.

The chain recombines TRBV15 with TRBJ2-5, with 7 bases aligning to TRBD2. Trimming removed 3 bases from V and 2 bases from J; junction bases left unmatched: 6. Germline V CDR1 and CDR2: LNHNV, YYDKDF (reference sequence). The CDR3 has 15 residues. The CDR3 spells CATSSRGEGQETQYF. CDR3 DNA sequence: TGTGCCACCAGCAGTCGGGGGGAGGGACAAGAGACCCAGTACTTC.

The chain joins TRBV4-1 to TRBJ2-1; D perhaps matches TRBD1 (6 bases). V was trimmed by 4 bases and J by 7 bases, leaving 14 bases between them. The CDR3 length is 14 residues. The germline gives CDR1 MGHRA, CDR2 YSYEKL. The CDR3 nucleotides read TGCGCCAGCAGCCGAACCCCGAGGGGGAATGAGCAGTTCTTC. Encoded protein: CASSRTPRGNEQFF.

This clone was seen just once. The V gene is TRBV28, the J gene TRBJ2-6; tentative D call: TRBD1 (6 bases). The germline V and J ends were trimmed by 5 bases and 2 bases, with 10 bases remaining between them. The CDR3 length is 15 residues. CDR1 is MDHEN, CDR2 SYDVKM, per germline. CDR3 in DNA: TGTGCCAGCAGTACACCAGGGGCTGGGGCCAACGTCCTGACTTTC. It translates to CASSTPGAGANVLTF.

The rearrangement uses TRBV5-4 and TRBJ2-1; 11 bases map to TRBD2. V dropped 1 base and J dropped 6; count of bases not matched to a gene: 3. The length of the CDR3 is 15 residues. Germline V lookup: CDR1 SGHNT, CDR2 YYREEE (reference sequence). The CDR3: CASSLLAGGTNEQFF. In DNA, the CDR3 is TGTGCCAGCAGCTTGCTAGCGGGGGGTACCAATGAGCAGTTCTTC.

The gene calls are TRBV21-1 and TRBJ2-2; TRBD1, the D gene given by the table, was not confirmed from the DNA. TRBV21-1 is classified as a pseudogene. CDR3 size: 17 residues. CDR3 loop: CASRTPTGGKKTGELFF. The CDR3 nucleotides are TGTGCCAGCAGAACCCCCACAGGGGGAAAGAAGACCGGGGAGCTGTTTTTT.

V and J are TRBV4-1 and TRBJ2-7; D is ambiguous. V lost 4 bases and J 4 bases, leaving 20 bases between the germline ends. The CDR3 sequence is 16 residues long. From germline, CDR1 is MGHRA and CDR2 YSYEKL. The DNA for the CDR3 is TGCGCCAGCAGCCGAGGCGTGGGAAACAATGCATACGAGCAGTACTTC. Translating it yields CASSRGVGNNAYEQYF.

The gene calls are TRBV5-6 and TRBJ2-3; D may match TRBD1 or TRBD2 (5 bases each). The CDR3 totals 15 residues. Germline lookup yields CDR1 SGHDT and CDR2 YYEEEE. V shed 1 base and J shed 5 bases, with 14 bases lying between them. The CDR3 spells CASSLRGPRGDTQYF. CDR3 sequence (DNA): TGTGCCAGCAGCTTGCGGGGACCGAGAGGAGATACGCAGTATTTT.

The chain links TRBV28 to TRBJ2-2, with D possibly TRBD2 on 6 matching bases. Germline V gene data show CDR1 as MDHEN and CDR2 as SYDVKM. The CDR3 is 16 amino acids. Trimming shortened V by 3 bases and J by 1 base, and 12 bases separated the two germline ends. CDR3 protein: CASSFSGLKNTGELFF. The CDR3 DNA follows: TGTGCCAGCAGTTTCTCGGGACTCAAGAACACCGGGGAGCTGTTTTTT. The full variable domain, with the rest looked up from reference TRBV28 and TRBJ2-2, is DVKVTQSSRYLVKRTGEKVFLECVQDMDHENMFWYRQDPGLGLRLIYFSYDVKMKEKGDIPEGYSVSREKKERFSLILESASTNQTSMYLCASSFSGLKNTGELFFGEGSRLTVL.

The gene calls are TRBV15 and TRBJ1-3; 8 bases agree with TRBD1. The V segment lost 8 bases and the J segment 7 bases; nucleotides outside the gene matches: 4. Germline assignment: CDR1 LNHNV and CDR2 YYDKDF (reference sequence). This CDR3 is built from 12 residues. The CDR3 loop reads CATGQGYNTIYF. The CDR3 bases are TGTGCCACCGGACAGGGATATAACACCATATATTTT.

This chain uses TRBV27 with TRBJ1-1; D is undetermined. The CDR3 length is 10 residues. CDR1 and CDR2 from the germline V gene are MNHEY and SMNVEV (reference sequence). Trimming removed 3 bases at V and 8 bases at J, with 4 bases between. CDR3 sequence: CASSFPEAFF. The DNA of the CDR3 is TGTGCCAGCAGTTTTCCAGAAGCTTTCTTT.

The chain recombines TRBV28 with TRBJ2-5, with D possibly TRBD1 on 5 matching bases. V gave up 7 bases and J gave up 4 bases, with 16 bases separating them. CDR3 size: 14 residues. The V gene's germline CDR1 is MDHEN and CDR2 SYDVKM. The CDR3 sequence: CASTSPGLGETQYF. As DNA, the CDR3 is TGTGCCAGCACCTCCCCAGGGCTTGGAGAGACCCAGTACTTC.

A remark on this clone: Possible read error: a much larger clone is one base away. Other nucleotide sequences in the sample specify the same CDR3. The V call is TRBV7-2, the J call TRBJ2-5, with 10 bases identical to TRBD2. V shed 1 base, J shed 4 bases, and the junction held 0 bases outside the gene matches. The germline V gene encodes CDR1 SGHTA and CDR2 FQGNSA. This CDR3 region has 14 residues. CDR3 bases: TGTGCCAGCAGCTTAGGACTAGCGGGAGAGACCCAGTACTTC. This codes for CASSLGLAGETQYF. Using reference TRBV7-2 and TRBJ2-5 for the parts outside the CDR3, the full variable domain is GAGVSQSPSNKVTEKGKDVELRCDPISGHTALYWYRQSLGQGLEFLIYFQGNSAPDKSGLPSDRFSAERTGGSVSTLTIQRTQQEDSAVYLCASSLGLAGETQYFGPGTRLLVL.

This clone has only a few counts. The gene calls are TRBV10-1 and TRBJ1-2; no definite D call. Germline V gene lookup returns CDR1 WNHNN and CDR2 SYGVQD (reference sequence). Trimming stripped 5 bases from V and 3 bases from J, with 13 bases between. The CDR3 is 14 residues long. The CDR3 DNA follows: TGCGCCAGCAGTACCGAAAGTACTTACTATGGCTACACCTTC. It codes for CASSTESTYYGYTF.

The rearrangement uses TRBV10-3 and TRBJ1-4; D remains unclear. The CDR3 runs to 13 residues. Germline assignment: CDR1 ENHRY and CDR2 SYGVKD. V was pared by 6 bases and J by 8 bases, with 13 bases between. The CDR3 reads CAISGSGAEKLFF. CDR3 nucleotides: TGTGCCATCAGCGGCTCCGGCGCGGAAAAACTGTTTTTT.

The rearrangement links TRBV28 to TRBJ2-7, with 8 bases identical to TRBD2. The length of the CDR3 is 14 residues. Per the germline V gene, CDR1 is MDHEN and CDR2 is SYDVKM. With V trimmed by 5 bases and J by 3 bases, 6 bases remained unmatched. This CDR3 reads CASSGSGGLYEQYF. As DNA, the CDR3 is TGTGCCAGCAGTGGAAGCGGGGGTCTCTACGAGCAGTACTTC.

This clone showed up just once. This specimen includes other DNA sequences encoding the same CDR3. The chain employs TRBV10-3 and TRBJ1-5, with D possibly TRBD1 on 6 matching bases. This CDR3 has 13 residues. V was trimmed by 4 bases and J by 4 bases, leaving 8 bases between them. From germline, CDR1 is ENHRY and CDR2 SYGVKD. The DNA of the CDR3 is TGTGCCATCAGTGGAGGGGGTAATCAGCCCCAGCATTTT. It is translated as CAISGGGNQPQHF.

This chain connects TRBV7-2 to TRBJ1-6; D not certain. CDR1 and CDR2 (germline): SGHTA, FQGNSA. V lost 4 bases and J 7 bases, leaving 8 bases between the germline ends. CDR3 length equals 13 residues. The CDR3 DNA reads as TGTGCCAGCAGCTCCGGTCCGAATTCACCCCTCCACTTT. This encodes CASSSGPNSPLHF.